A selection of T cell receptor beta chains follows, all from one sample in a study of cytomegalovirus exposure and HLA in healthy donors. Assay: immunoSEQ multiplex PCR; the TCRdb copy retains only in-frame clones and omits some. The data show around 97,000 clones, 79% seen once. Sequenced material: PBMCs. The source of these receptors is a man aged 45-60 years in good health and CMV-seropositive. The CDR3 runs from the conserved cysteine through the conserved F or W. The order of the fields is J gene, V gene, clone size, D gene, CDR3 DNA, CDR3 protein. The D gene is left open where the match is weak. Rows give clone size only sometimes, using once, few, many, or a class for an expanded clone.

TRBJ1-3,TRBV29-1,.,.,TGCAGCGTGATGACAGGTTCGGTTGGAAACACCATATATTTT,CSVMTGSVGNTIYF
TRBJ2-4,TRBV5-1,.,.,TGCGCCAGCAGCCCCTCCAGCGGGCCTCAAGCCAAAAACATTCAGTACTTC,CASSPSSGPQAKNIQYF
TRBJ2-7,TRBV19,once,.,TGTGCCAGTAGTATAGGGACAGAAAGCTACGAGCAGTACTTC,CASSIGTESYEQYF
TRBJ2-3,TRBV28,few,TRBD1,TGTGCCAGCAGTTCCCGGACAGGGGGACGCACAGATACGCAGTATTTT,CASSSRTGGRTDTQYF
TRBJ1-5,TRBV5-8,.,TRBD1,TGTGCCAGCAGCCGGGACAGGGCGACGCAGCCCCAGCATTTT,CASSRDRATQPQHF
TRBJ2-1,TRBV7-2,.,.,TGTGCCAGCAGCCGACAGCGGGCTAACAATGAGCAGTTCTTC,CASSRQRANNEQFF
TRBJ1-3,TRBV18,once,.,TGTGCCAGCTCACCACCGTCCAGACTAAGCTCGGGGAACACCATATATTTT,CASSPPSRLSSGNTIYF
TRBJ2-2,TRBV6-1,few,TRBD1,TGTGCCAGCAGTGAAGGAGCAGAGACAGGGGTTGCCGGGGAGCTGTTTTTT,CASSEGAETGVAGELFF
TRBJ1-6,TRBV7-9,.,TRBD1,TGTGCCAGCGGAAGGACAGGGAGTAATTCACCCCTCCACTTT,CASGRTGSNSPLHF
TRBJ2-7,TRBV25-1,once,TRBD2,TGTGCCAGCAGTGAATATACGGAACTAGCGGGACCCGAGCAGTACTTC,CASSEYTELAGPEQYF
TRBJ2-7,TRBV5-1,.,TRBD2,TGCGCCAGCAGCCCCAGCGGGACCGCCTACGAGCAGTACTTC,CASSPSGTAYEQYF
TRBJ2-1,TRBV11-2,.,.,TGTGCCAGCAGCCTGGCAGGGTACAATGAGCAGTTCTTC,CASSLAGYNEQFF
TRBJ2-1,TRBV6-6,once,.,TGTGCCAGCAGCCTTGACAGGCTGAGCTCCTACAATGAGCAGTTCTTC,CASSLDRLSSYNEQFF
TRBJ2-2,TRBV7-7,.,.,TGTGCCAGCAGCCATGGGACTACCGGGGAGCTGTTTTTT,CASSHGTTGELFF
TRBJ2-7,TRBV9,.,.,TGTGCCAGCAGCCGGGATCTGACCTACGAGCAGTACTTC,CASSRDLTYEQYF
TRBJ2-5,TRBV28,once,.,TGTGCCAGCAATATAGGGGCCTTGGGAGAGACCCAGTACTTC,CASNIGALGETQYF
TRBJ2-7,TRBV6-5,.,.,TGTGCCAGCAGTTACTCTGGAGGGGGCCGTTTTTACGAGCAGTACTTC,CASSYSGGGRFYEQYF
TRBJ1-3,TRBV11-3,.,.,TGTGCCAGCAGCTTAGATCCCGGGTCTGGAAACACCATATATTTT,CASSLDPGSGNTIYF
TRBJ1-1,TRBV5-1,once,.,TGCGCCAGCAGCTCCCGGGGGGGGCTCGGTGAAGCTTTCTTT,CASSSRGGLGEAFF
TRBJ2-7,TRBV7-3,.,TRBD2,TGTGCCAGCAGCTTAGAACTAGCGGGAGGTGACGAGCAGTACTTC,CASSLELAGGDEQYF
TRBJ1-4,TRBV10-3,.,.,TGTGCCATCAGTGAGTCGGGGCGGTCGAGAGGAGTACCCGTTGCAACTAATGAAAAACTGTTTTTT,CAISESGRSRGVPVATNEKLFF
TRBJ1-1,TRBV28,few,.,TGTGCCAGCAGTTGGCCAGGGGCCCTCACTGAAGCTTTCTTT,CASSWPGALTEAFF
TRBJ2-1,TRBV5-8,.,TRBD2,TGTGCCAGCAGCTTACTAGCGGGGAACAATGAGCAGTTCTTC,CASSLLAGNNEQFF
TRBJ2-7,TRBV10-3,.,TRBD2,TGTGCCATCAGAAGGACTAGCGAGTCCTACGAGCAGTACTTC,CAIRRTSESYEQYF
TRBJ2-2,TRBV6-6,.,TRBD2,TGTGCCAGCAGTAACAGACTAGCCCTAAACACCGGGGAGCTGTTTTTT,CASSNRLALNTGELFF
TRBJ2-1,TRBV11-2,.,TRBD1,TGTGCCAGCAGCTTAGTGGCAGGGGGCTTACCCTACAATGAGCAGTTCTTC,CASSLVAGGLPYNEQFF
TRBJ2-2,TRBV10-1,.,.,TGCGCCAGCGGGCTTGGCGGGGAGCTGTTTTTT,CASGLGGELFF